These 16 T cell receptor beta chains share one sample of origin, sequenced in a study of blood T cell repertoires in COVID-19 (TCRdb year 2020). Preparation of the library involved the immunoSEQ multiplex PCR assay. The table was pulled from immuneACCESS by TCRdb, which kept in-frame rearrangements only. Such tables lose some clones; where checked, under half of the loss comes from unresolved V genes, and the rest has no known cause. Here the sample has more than 95,000 clones; around four fifths occur a single time. Just under 20% of the sample rests with the top ten. Specimen: peripheral blood. Source of these receptors: a woman aged 65 to 85 with acute or convalescent COVID-19.

This chain joins TRBV9 and TRBJ1-2; 9 nucleotides line up with TRBD1. This CDR3 region has 15 residues. J gave up 1 base and V 4 bases, and 5 bases lay outside the gene matches. Germline CDR1 SGDLS, CDR2 YYNGEE. CDR3 sequence reads: CASSPLGQGNYGYTF. The DNA of the CDR3 is TGTGCCAGCAGCCCACTGGGACAGGGTAACTATGGCTACACCTTC.

The chain links TRBV10-1 to TRBJ2-1; TRBD1 aligns across 8 bases. The CDR3 contains 15 residues. Germline CDR1 WNHNN, CDR2 SYGVQD (reference sequence). J was trimmed by 4 bases and V by 6 bases; bases with no gene match: 8. Here the CDR3 DNA reads TGCGCCAGCAGCGCCGGGACAGGACCTTACAATGAGCAGTTCTTC. The encoded protein is CASSAGTGPYNEQFF.

The V and J genes are TRBV5-1 and TRBJ2-1, with D perhaps matching TRBD1 (6 bases). The CDR3 is 13 amino acids. V lost 0 bases to trimming and J lost 15 bases, with 16 bases between them. From germline, CDR1 is SGHRS and CDR2 YFSETQ. CDR3 loop: CASSLAPGTNTFF. DNA for the CDR3: TGCGCCAGCAGCTTGGCTCCCGGGACAAATACGTTCTTC.

J is TRBJ2-5 and V is TRBV5-5; 7 nucleotides align to TRBD2. With V trimmed by 6 bases and J by 5 bases, 10 bases remained unmatched. The CDR3 is 14 residues long. Germline V lookup: CDR1 SGHKS, CDR2 YYEKEE (reference sequence). CDR3 bases: TGTGCCAGCACAGGGACTACGAAGAGGGAGACCCAGTACTTC. It specifies CASTGTTKRETQYF.

The chain carries TRBV19 and TRBJ1-6, with D hard to call. CDR1 is LNHDA and CDR2 is SQIVND in the germline V gene (reference sequence). CDR3 length: 14 amino acids. Trimming removed 6 bases from V and 9 bases from J, with 15 bases in between. CDR3 residues: CASSPGWVSSPLHF. CDR3 coding DNA: TGTGCCAGTAGCCCGGGGTGGGTAAGTTCACCCCTCCACTTT.

The rearrangement joins TRBV9 to TRBJ1-2; D might be TRBD1 (6 bases). The CDR3 totals 14 residues. Per germline, CDR1 SGDLS and CDR2 YYNGEE. V was cut by 4 bases and J by 7 bases, with 17 bases left in between. In nucleotides, the CDR3 is TGTGCCAGCAGCCTCGACAGGTCTCTGCGTGGCTACACCTTC. Encoded protein: CASSLDRSLRGYTF.

The chain has TRBV4-2 and TRBJ1-5; 7 bases map to TRBD1. There are 17 residues in the CDR3. V lost 1 base to trimming and J lost 7 bases; unmatched junction nucleotides: 13. Looked up from germline, CDR1 is LGHNA and CDR2 is YNFKEQ. CDR3 sequence reads: CASSQGLQGEGSQPQHF. The CDR3 region has the DNA TGTGCCAGCAGCCAAGGTTTGCAGGGGGAAGGGTCGCAGCCCCAGCATTTT.

V and J are TRBV5-5 and TRBJ1-4, with 7 nucleotides matching TRBD1. CDR3 length equals 16 residues. In germline, CDR1 is SGHKS, CDR2 YYEKEE (reference sequence). Trimming cost V 4 bases and J 0 bases; bases outside gene matches: 6. CDR3 coding DNA: TGTGCCAGCAGCGCCCGACAGGGCGCAACTAATGAAAAACTGTTTTTT. This encodes CASSARQGATNEKLFF.

The CDR3 loop reads CASSLWTGGGRVTQYF. The CDR3 bases are TGTGCCAGCAGCTTGTGGACAGGGGGAGGAAGGGTGACCCAGTACTTC. This chain uses TRBV5-6 with TRBJ2-5; 10 bases agree with TRBD1. J was trimmed by 7 bases and V by 1 base; bases with no gene match: 10. Germline-derived CDR1 and CDR2 are SGHDT and YYEEEE. The CDR3 runs 16 residues.

The chain employs TRBV13 and TRBJ2-1; D is possibly TRBD2 (5 bases). CDR3 size: 17 residues. Germline V gene sequence: CDR1 PRHDT, CDR2 FYEKMQ (reference sequence). V lost 3 bases, J lost 7 bases, and 22 bases lay in between. The CDR3: CASSFSRLSGVGNEQFF. The CDR3 DNA follows: TGTGCCAGCAGCTTCTCACGCCTTTCCGGGGTGGGGAATGAGCAGTTCTTC.

The chain is built from TRBV5-5 and TRBJ1-6; maybe TRBD1 (5 bases). Germline V CDR1 and CDR2: SGHKS, YYEKEE (reference sequence). The V gene lost 4 bases and the J gene lost 4 bases, with 18 bases spanning the gap. The CDR3 has 17 amino acids. In DNA, the CDR3 is TGTGCCAGCAGCCCAGGCCATAGGGGCAGGTATAATTCACCCCTCCACTTT. Its translation: CASSPGHRGRYNSPLHF.

Only one count was recorded for this clone. The chain joins TRBV29-1 to TRBJ2-5, with a possible D match to TRBD1 (5 bases). CDR3 size: 13 residues. Germline values: CDR1 SQVTM, CDR2 ANQGSEA. V gave up 2 bases and J gave up 5 bases, with 12 bases separating them. In DNA form, the CDR3 reads TGCAGCGTTGAACTTGTGTCAGGGGAGACCCAGTACTTC. It codes for CSVELVSGETQYF.

The CDR3 loop reads CASSQTGGSDEQFF. CDR3 bases: TGCGCCAGCAGCCAGACAGGGGGAAGCGATGAGCAGTTCTTC. V gene TRBV5-1 combines with J gene TRBJ2-1, with TRBD1 identical over 9 bases. V lost 4 bases to trimming and J lost 8 bases; unmatched junction nucleotides: 7. CDR3 size: 14 residues. Germline CDR1 reads SGHRS; CDR2 reads YFSETQ.

The chain uses TRBV5-4 and TRBJ1-1, with D perhaps TRBD1 (6 bases). The CDR3 is 15 residues long. Germline V gene data show CDR1 as SGHNT and CDR2 as YYREEE (reference sequence). Trimming removed 0 bases at V and 6 bases at J, with 15 bases between. The CDR3 sequence: CASSLGWGRNAEAFF. DNA for the CDR3: TGTGCCAGCAGCTTGGGCTGGGGGCGAAATGCTGAAGCTTTCTTT.

This chain connects TRBV6-2 or TRBV6-3 to TRBJ2-1, with unresolved D. V was pared by 8 bases and J by 8 bases, with 10 bases between. The V gene's germline CDR1 is MNHEY and CDR2 SVGEGT. The CDR3 is 11 amino acids. CDR3 sequence (DNA): TGTGCCAGCGGCCCCCAATATGAGCAGTTCTTC. Protein: CASGPQYEQFF.

The chain couples TRBV19 to TRBJ1-5, with a possible D match to TRBD1 (6 bases). Per germline, CDR1 LNHDA and CDR2 SQIVND (reference sequence). The CDR3 has 15 residues. Trimming shortened V by 5 bases and J by 1 base, and 12 bases separated the two germline ends. CDR3 in DNA: TGTGCCAGTAGTGCTAACAGGGAAAGCAATCAGCCCCAGCATTTT. Its protein product is CASSANRESNQPQHF.